These T cell receptor beta chains were read from a single sample in a study of shared clonotypes between healthy human individuals. Here immunoSEQ multiplex PCR was the method, and the copy in TCRdb shows in-frame clones only, minus some. The table lists approximately 510,000 clones, 79% of them singletons. Sequenced sample: PBMCs. These receptors were taken from a woman aged 40-49 years in good health. Some clones in this sample may be carry-over from other donors' samples. CDR3s include the opening cysteine and the closing phenylalanine or tryptophan. Fields, in order: J gene, V gene, clone size, D gene, CDR3 DNA, CDR3 protein. The D gene is left open where the match is weak. The size entry is marked missing in some rows and otherwise reads once, few, many or a size class.

j_call: TRBJ2-1; v_call: TRBV5-4; clone_size: NA; d_call: NA; cdr3_nt: TGTGCCAGCAGCTTGCCCGGGGACAACAATGAGCAGTTCTTC; cdr3_aa: CASSLPGDNNEQFF
j_call: TRBJ2-7; v_call: TRBV4-1; clone_size: once; d_call: TRBD1; cdr3_nt: TGCGCCAGCAGCCAAGATGGGTCCCGGACAGGGGGCGGGAGGGAGCAGTACTTC; cdr3_aa: CASSQDGSRTGGGREQYF
j_call: TRBJ1-2; v_call: TRBV6-1; clone_size: NA; d_call: NA; cdr3_nt: TGTGCCAGCAGTGAAGGCCAGGGGCACAACGGTGGCTACACCTTC; cdr3_aa: CASSEGQGHNGGYTF
j_call: TRBJ2-5; v_call: TRBV29-1; clone_size: NA; d_call: NA; cdr3_nt: TGCAGCGTTAGAATCGGGGAGACCCAGTACTTC; cdr3_aa: CSVRIGETQYF
j_call: TRBJ1-1; v_call: TRBV6-5; clone_size: NA; d_call: TRBD1; cdr3_nt: TGTGCCAGCAGTCTGGACAGGGACACGTGGGCTTTCTTT; cdr3_aa: CASSLDRDTWAFF
j_call: TRBJ2-5; v_call: TRBV28; clone_size: NA; d_call: TRBD1; cdr3_nt: TGTGCCAGCAGCTCCTTTCAGGGGGCAGAAGAGACCCAGTACTTC; cdr3_aa: CASSSFQGAEETQYF
j_call: TRBJ2-5; v_call: TRBV10-1; clone_size: NA; d_call: TRBD1; cdr3_nt: TGCGCCAGCAGTGAGAGGGGGCGAGGACAGGGAGAGGTAGAGACCCAGTACTTC; cdr3_aa: CASSERGRGQGEVETQYF
j_call: TRBJ2-1; v_call: TRBV19; clone_size: NA; d_call: NA; cdr3_nt: TGTGCCAGTAGTATAGTCAGGGGAGCCTACAATGAGCAGTTCTTC; cdr3_aa: CASSIVRGAYNEQFF
j_call: TRBJ1-3; v_call: TRBV7-3; clone_size: NA; d_call: NA; cdr3_nt: TGTGCCAGCAGTTCAACCAGTGGACCTGGAAACACCATATATTTT; cdr3_aa: CASSSTSGPGNTIYF
j_call: TRBJ2-7; v_call: TRBV6-1; clone_size: once; d_call: NA; cdr3_nt: TGTGCCAGCAGTGAAAGGATTACCTACGAGCAGTACTTC; cdr3_aa: CASSERITYEQYF
j_call: TRBJ1-1; v_call: TRBV7-6; clone_size: NA; d_call: NA; cdr3_nt: TGTGCCAGCAGCAAGACCCCGGGCACTGAAGCTTTCTTT; cdr3_aa: CASSKTPGTEAFF
j_call: TRBJ2-6; v_call: TRBV28; clone_size: NA; d_call: NA; cdr3_nt: TGTGCCTGTTACAACTCTGGGGCCAACGTCCTGACTTTC; cdr3_aa: CACYNSGANVLTF
j_call: TRBJ2-1; v_call: TRBV11-3; clone_size: NA; d_call: TRBD2; cdr3_nt: TGTGCCAGCAGCTTAGGATCGGGAGGGCCGGGGAATGAGCAGTTCTTC; cdr3_aa: CASSLGSGGPGNEQFF
j_call: TRBJ2-2; v_call: TRBV7-9; clone_size: NA; d_call: TRBD1; cdr3_nt: TGTGCCAGCTACCTGAATAGCGGACAGGGTGTAGGGGAGCTGTTTTTT; cdr3_aa: CASYLNSGQGVGELFF
j_call: TRBJ2-1; v_call: TRBV21-1; clone_size: NA; d_call: NA; cdr3_nt: TGTGCCAGCAGTGATTTAGCGGGACCAAACAATGAGCAGTTCTTC; cdr3_aa: CASSDLAGPNNEQFF
j_call: TRBJ2-1; v_call: TRBV7-9; clone_size: NA; d_call: TRBD2; cdr3_nt: TGTGCCAGCAACGATTACACTAGCGGGAGCGATGAGCAGTTCTTC; cdr3_aa: CASNDYTSGSDEQFF
j_call: TRBJ2-1; v_call: TRBV15; clone_size: NA; d_call: TRBD2; cdr3_nt: TGTGCCACCAGCAGGGGACTAGCGGGACCTTACAATGAGCAGTTCTTC; cdr3_aa: CATSRGLAGPYNEQFF
j_call: TRBJ2-5; v_call: TRBV11-3; clone_size: NA; d_call: NA; cdr3_nt: TGTGCCAGCAGCTTCCAGGGGGGGGAGACCCAGTACTTC; cdr3_aa: CASSFQGGETQYF
j_call: TRBJ2-5; v_call: TRBV5-1; clone_size: NA; d_call: NA; cdr3_nt: TGCGCCAGCAGCTTATTGGGTGGGGAGACCCAGTACTTC; cdr3_aa: CASSLLGGETQYF
j_call: TRBJ2-7; v_call: TRBV9; clone_size: NA; d_call: NA; cdr3_nt: TGTGCCAGCAGCGTTACGGCAGGCCGGGGCGAGCAGTACTTC; cdr3_aa: CASSVTAGRGEQYF
j_call: TRBJ2-2; v_call: TRBV9; clone_size: NA; d_call: TRBD2; cdr3_nt: TGTGCCAGCAGCGTTCGAGCGGGAGGTCGGGCCGGGGAGCTGTTTTTT; cdr3_aa: CASSVRAGGRAGELFF
j_call: TRBJ2-3; v_call: TRBV6-6; clone_size: NA; d_call: NA; cdr3_nt: TGTGCCAGCAGTGTAACAGGGATCGACACAGATACGCAGTATTTT; cdr3_aa: CASSVTGIDTDTQYF
j_call: TRBJ2-1; v_call: TRBV2; clone_size: NA; d_call: NA; cdr3_nt: TGTGCCAGCAGTGAAGCGCAGGTGGGCTACAATGAGCAGTTCTTC; cdr3_aa: CASSEAQVGYNEQFF
j_call: TRBJ1-4; v_call: TRBV30; clone_size: NA; d_call: NA; cdr3_nt: TGTGCCTGGAGTTTGGGCATTAATGAAAAACTGTTTTTT; cdr3_aa: CAWSLGINEKLFF
j_call: TRBJ2-1; v_call: TRBV11-3; clone_size: NA; d_call: TRBD2; cdr3_nt: TGTGCCAGCAGGGAAAGCGGGAACAATGAGCAGTTCTTC; cdr3_aa: CASRESGNNEQFF
j_call: TRBJ2-2; v_call: TRBV4-2; clone_size: NA; d_call: TRBD1; cdr3_nt: TGTGCCAGCAGCACAGGGGGCGCAAGCACCGGGGAGCTGTTTTTT; cdr3_aa: CASSTGGASTGELFF
j_call: TRBJ1-5; v_call: TRBV9; clone_size: NA; d_call: NA; cdr3_nt: TGTGCCAGCAGCGTAGGCCCCGGGGGAGCATCGGGTCAGCCCCAGCATTTT; cdr3_aa: CASSVGPGGASGQPQHF
j_call: TRBJ2-2; v_call: TRBV27; clone_size: NA; d_call: NA; cdr3_nt: TGTGCCAGCACCCCTCTATATGGAGGAGTCGCGAACACCGGGGAGCTGTTTTTT; cdr3_aa: CASTPLYGGVANTGELFF
j_call: TRBJ1-1; v_call: TRBV28; clone_size: NA; d_call: NA; cdr3_nt: TGTGCCAGCAGTCTCTTGGGGGTCGAAGCTTTCTTT; cdr3_aa: CASSLLGVEAFF
j_call: TRBJ2-7; v_call: TRBV19; clone_size: NA; d_call: NA; cdr3_nt: TGTGCCAGTAGTTTCCAGGGGAGGACCTACGAGCAGTACTTC; cdr3_aa: CASSFQGRTYEQYF
j_call: TRBJ1-1; v_call: TRBV7-9; clone_size: NA; d_call: NA; cdr3_nt: TGTGCCAGCAGCTTAGCGGGCAGGCTGAACACTGAAGCTTTCTTT; cdr3_aa: CASSLAGRLNTEAFF
j_call: TRBJ1-3; v_call: TRBV6-1; clone_size: NA; d_call: NA; cdr3_nt: TGTGCCAGCAACGAACTGGGTGCTGGAAACACCATATATTTT; cdr3_aa: CASNELGAGNTIYF
j_call: TRBJ1-1; v_call: TRBV25-1; clone_size: many; d_call: NA; cdr3_nt: TGTGCCAGCAGTGAAGGAAAAGCGAACACTGAAGCTTTCTTT; cdr3_aa: CASSEGKANTEAFF
j_call: TRBJ1-5; v_call: TRBV28; clone_size: NA; d_call: NA; cdr3_nt: TGTGCCAGCAGTCCGACAGGTCAGCCCCAGCATTTT; cdr3_aa: CASSPTGQPQHF
j_call: TRBJ1-5; v_call: TRBV6-1; clone_size: few; d_call: NA; cdr3_nt: TGTGCCAGCAGTGACTACAGGTATCAGCCCCAGCATTTT; cdr3_aa: CASSDYRYQPQHF
j_call: TRBJ2-7; v_call: TRBV5-6; clone_size: once; d_call: TRBD2; cdr3_nt: TGTGCCAGCAGCTTGGAGACTAGCGGGAGAGGGGCCTACGAGCAGTACTTC; cdr3_aa: CASSLETSGRGAYEQYF
j_call: TRBJ1-1; v_call: TRBV19; clone_size: NA; d_call: NA; cdr3_nt: TGTGCCAGTAGTATGGACAGAGAGACTGAAGCTTTCTTT; cdr3_aa: CASSMDRETEAFF
j_call: TRBJ1-1; v_call: TRBV5-1; clone_size: NA; d_call: NA; cdr3_nt: TGCGCCAGCAGCTTTCACCGGGGGGCGCGGACTGAAGCTTTCTTT; cdr3_aa: CASSFHRGARTEAFF
j_call: TRBJ2-3; v_call: TRBV7-3; clone_size: NA; d_call: NA; cdr3_nt: TGTGCCAGCAGCTTGCGGCTAGGTGGCACAGATACGCAGTATTTT; cdr3_aa: CASSLRLGGTDTQYF
j_call: TRBJ1-5; v_call: TRBV7-3; clone_size: NA; d_call: NA; cdr3_nt: TGTGCCAGCAGCTTAGGAGGGGGTGGCAGCAATCAGCCCCAGCATTTT; cdr3_aa: CASSLGGGGSNQPQHF
j_call: TRBJ2-7; v_call: TRBV2; clone_size: NA; d_call: TRBD2; cdr3_nt: TGTGCCAGTATTCTAGCGGGATGGGAGCAGTACTTC; cdr3_aa: CASILAGWEQYF
j_call: TRBJ2-4; v_call: TRBV5-1; clone_size: NA; d_call: NA; cdr3_nt: TGCGCCAGCAGCCGCGTTGGCAAAAACATTCAGTACTTC; cdr3_aa: CASSRVGKNIQYF
j_call: TRBJ1-2; v_call: TRBV30; clone_size: few; d_call: NA; cdr3_nt: TGTGCCTGCACAGGGCCCTGGGACTATGGCTACACCTTC; cdr3_aa: CACTGPWDYGYTF
j_call: TRBJ2-3; v_call: TRBV19; clone_size: once; d_call: NA; cdr3_nt: TGTGCCAGTAGTATGGGGGACACCACAGATACGCAGTATTTT; cdr3_aa: CASSMGDTTDTQYF
j_call: TRBJ1-5; v_call: TRBV7-9; clone_size: NA; d_call: TRBD1; cdr3_nt: TGTGCCAGCAGCTCGAGAATAGGACAGGATCAGCCCCAGCATTTT; cdr3_aa: CASSSRIGQDQPQHF
j_call: TRBJ2-3; v_call: TRBV6-5; clone_size: once; d_call: TRBD2; cdr3_nt: TGTGCCAGCAGTTACTCGCCTCAGGGAGGGACAGATACGCAGTATTTT; cdr3_aa: CASSYSPQGGTDTQYF
j_call: TRBJ2-7; v_call: TRBV6-5; clone_size: NA; d_call: TRBD1; cdr3_nt: TGTGCCAGCACGCGACAGGGGACCTACGAGCAGTACTTC; cdr3_aa: CASTRQGTYEQYF
j_call: TRBJ2-3; v_call: TRBV29-1; clone_size: once; d_call: TRBD1; cdr3_nt: TGCAGCGTTGAAGATACAGGGGGAACAGATACGCAGTATTTT; cdr3_aa: CSVEDTGGTDTQYF
j_call: TRBJ2-1; v_call: TRBV7-2; clone_size: NA; d_call: NA; cdr3_nt: TGTGCCAGCAGCCCTGGACCTACCAATGAGCAGTTCTTC; cdr3_aa: CASSPGPTNEQFF